The present entry profiles one TCR beta chain with its context. Its antigen target is currently unknown. No base-level quality is on record; no much larger clone is a single base apart. The record originates from a study of cytomegalovirus exposure and HLA in healthy donors (TCRdb year 2017). Some background on the complete study: According to an earlier analysis of 550 to 700 of the donors, about 179 million T cells yielded 117 million unique TCR beta sequences and 276 Gb of sequence data. Typing coverage differed by locus: A, B, C, DRB1 and DQB1 were typed in about 629-640 donors, DQA1 in roughly 510, DPA1 in nearly 610, and DPB1 in 400 to 490. A separate validation cohort of approximately 120 different subjects was used in addition to the approximately 700-subject first cohort. To decide whether each TCR beta V gene segment behaved as functional or pseudogenic, an earlier analysis of some 570 of the donors relied on high-throughput TCR beta sequencing. Among under 450 genotyped donors of the cohort, an average of approximately 240,000 unique TCR beta nucleotide sequences were sequenced per donor, roughly 20% of them non-productive. Around 320 gigabases of sequencing data and tens of millions of unique TCR sequences were included in an early release covering about 620 HLA-typed donors. Rather than drawing on any new phenotypic data, the later analysis identified candidate immune exposures from TCR beta sequences and the way those sequences occurred across donors. Donor age, sex, ethnicity and CMV serostatus were compiled alongside the repertoire data. The study aimed to test whether cataloging public T cell receptors could reveal signatures of past pathogen exposure. A handful of DR-DQ haplotypes were treated as single units for association and clustering because of strong linkage in the cohort. All discovery cohort repertoires had been generated on a single sequencing platform. Using immunosequencing, the study profiled T cell repertoires from 640 or so subjects and related those repertoires to cytomegalovirus serostatus. To predict cytomegalovirus infection status, the study brought together high-throughput TCR immunosequencing, statistical association of individual TCRs with disease status, and machine learning. Both class I and class II loci were covered by HLA typing, at four-digit resolution. A later genetic analysis took genome-wide SNP genotypes for about three fifths of the roughly 700 donors and used that subset as a discovery cohort. In a later analysis, previously published TCR beta repertoires from 670 or so donors were re-analyzed and high-resolution HLA genotyping was added so that TCR occurrence patterns could be studied. The genetic ancestry cluster associated with self-reported Caucasian donors included over 80% of the roughly 400 genotyped donors.

The receptor library was made with the immunoSEQ multiplex PCR assay. For the multiplex PCR, a mixture combining 60 forward primers for TCR Vbeta segments and 13 reverse primers for TCR Jbeta segments was used. Amplification of the CDR3 region of rearranged TCR beta genes was performed with a multiplex PCR assay on genomic DNA. Amplified TCR beta libraries were sequenced as 87-base-pair reads on the Illumina HiSeq System. The authors' analysis ran thus. A later analysis counted approximately 74 million unique TCR beta chains across the 550 to 750 repertoires, and roughly 9.9 million of these chains were shared by at least two donors. Raw reads were error-corrected and collapsed into unique sequences by a nearest-neighbor algorithm in which closely related sequences were merged to remove PCR and sequencing errors. To assign V, D and J gene segments, CDR3 sequences were aligned to IMGT reference sequences. For a sequence to be retained, at least a six-nucleotide match to both a V gene segment and a J gene segment was required. A rearrangement counted as productive if the CDR3 had no stop codons and remained in frame with V and J, and every other rearrangement counted as non-productive. Following IMGT convention, CDR3 was defined as the stretch from the second conserved V-encoded cysteine up to the conserved J-encoded phenylalanine. Sequences without an unambiguous match to a single V gene segment were excluded from the earlier analysis of about 640 of the donors. In an earlier analysis of approximately 590 of the donors, a V segment was called functional when productive rearrangements were above 56.7%, and segregating when the standard deviation between donors exceeded 5%. A statistical classification framework was developed to diagnose cytomegalovirus status using the catalog of TCR beta chain sequences. In a later analysis, V and J genes were assigned by comparing TCR nucleotide sequences against IMGT/GENE-DB human TR gene sequences. The TCRdist pipeline was used in a later analysis to assign CDR3 sequences and most-parsimonious VDJ recombination scenarios. In a later analysis, every TCR beta chain was defined by the combination of its CDR3 amino acid sequence and its V-gene family, and reads without a unique V-gene family were dropped. In a later analysis, approximately 640 highly shared, low-generation-probability nucleotide sequences were removed to address suspected cross-contamination and a sequencing artifact. A later analysis calculated a clonal expansion index for each public chain from normalized within-repertoire ranks of inferred template counts. In a later analysis, generation probabilities were computed with a VDJ recombination model fitted to out-of-frame rearrangements, and the resulting probabilities were checked against IGoR. A later analysis scored TCR-TCR, TCR-HLA and TCR-CMV co-occurrence with hypergeometric tests, applying a repertoire-size bias correction to TCR pairs. In a later analysis, false discovery rates were estimated by permuting HLA or CMV assignments 20 times. In a later analysis, co-occurring TCRs were grouped using DBSCAN, with TCRdist sequence similarity added in when clustering inside HLA-allele-positive subsets. For co-occurrence clustering, repertoires with fewer than 30,000 or more than 120,000 public chains were excluded, along with five repertoires with anomalous nucleotide sharing. In TCRdb, the immuneACCESS table is reduced to in-frame sequences with V and J assigned. These tables do not hold every clone; where another copy was compared, an unresolved V gene accounts for under half, and the others remain unexplained. V, J and clone size are those of that table, while D and trimming were read from the DNA. This sample has 150,000 to 200,000 clones in its table, and 80% of those were observed once. The biggest ten clones account for around 1% of the sample.

V is cut by 5 bases and J by 4 bases, and the space between the germline ends is 15 bases. Based on the germline V gene (reference sequence), the CDR1 and CDR2 sequences are LNHDA and SQIVND. From cysteine to phenylalanine, the CDR3 is 15 amino acids long. Only the CDR3 portion is preserved as DNA: 45 bases, with reading frame beginning at the first base. Broader findings and caveats from the paper: The 87-base-pair reads could not distinguish some IMGT-functional V segments, including TRBV6-2 and TRBV6-3, so those segments were excluded. According to a later analysis, parvovirus B19, influenza, CMV and Epstein-Barr virus appeared linked to several top co-occurrence clusters. Most TCR sequences were seen in very few donors, while some public TCRs were found in many individuals. The only immune exposure information available for the cohort was CMV serostatus. In a later analysis, the rate of TCR association differed among HLA loci, with DRB1 alleles having the most associated TCRs and HLA-C alleles having the fewest. At a false discovery rate of 0.05, a later analysis linked about 16,000 TCR beta sequences to specific HLA alleles. Because counts were too low, some 17 rarely observed V segments, including chromosome 9 orphons, were excluded from the earlier analysis of 587 of the donors. The sequencing pipeline was judged likely to have produced a cluster of highly shared sequence variants as a technical artifact. In a later analysis, HLA-associated TCR beta chains showed more clonal expansion and lower generation probabilities than non-associated chains that were equally common. According to a later analysis, most CMV-associated TCR beta chains appeared to be HLA-restricted, and the HLA associations seemed to be driven largely by CMV exposure. A few of the identified cytomegalovirus-associated TCR beta chains were confirmed in vitro to be specific for cytomegalovirus antigens. HLA typing was unavailable for some donors at each locus, so association tests used only the typed subset. Roughly uniform sequencing depth across donors was assumed in presence/absence analyses, although this assumption may not hold. V-gene and J-gene trimming of TCR beta chains was associated with a missense DCLRE1C variant in a later genetic analysis, and the association was replicated in an independent cohort. Only TCR beta chains were sequenced in this cohort, and the absence of alpha or paired-chain data limited detectable features. The study listed approximately 150 TCR beta chains as associated with cytomegalovirus. A further reported finding was that TCR beta sequences accurately predicted the HLA-A and HLA-B alleles for most subjects in the first cohort. The authors suggested that the approach could potentially be extended to other disease states and immunological phenotypes. The classifier was reported to diagnose cytomegalovirus status with high specificity and sensitivity in both the original and validation cohorts. Correlated functional status among segregating V segments might be attributable to linkage disequilibrium, but an unknown experimental factor could not be ruled out. In a later genetic analysis, fewer N-insertions in productive TCRs were reported among donors in an Asian-associated ancestry cluster than the roughly 700-donor mean. Strong co-occurrence of HLA alleles, especially DR and DQ, made assigning TCR associations to individual alleles difficult. In an earlier analysis of some 550 of the donors, most TCR beta V segments were observed in productive rearrangements about 87% or about 30% of the time, broadly matching IMGT annotations.

The cohort consisted of 670 or so healthy bone marrow donors. All cohort members were sampled while nominally healthy, although unrecorded immune exposures were likely present. The donor was CMV seronegative and belonged to the group of roughly 330 seronegative cohort members. Each donor provided a peripheral blood sample, and peripheral blood mononuclear cells were used for TCR beta sequencing. The Qiagen DNeasy Blood Extraction Kit was used to extract genomic DNA from the blood cell samples. The chain is encoded by TRBV19 joined to TRBJ1-3; the D gene remains uncertain. Specimen: PBMCs. The sequence was collected from a woman aged 40-49 years in good health and CMV-seronegative. At the DNA level, the sequence is TGTGCCAGTAGTGCTATATCCCCAGGAGGAAACACCATATATTTT. This encodes CASSAISPGGNTIYF.